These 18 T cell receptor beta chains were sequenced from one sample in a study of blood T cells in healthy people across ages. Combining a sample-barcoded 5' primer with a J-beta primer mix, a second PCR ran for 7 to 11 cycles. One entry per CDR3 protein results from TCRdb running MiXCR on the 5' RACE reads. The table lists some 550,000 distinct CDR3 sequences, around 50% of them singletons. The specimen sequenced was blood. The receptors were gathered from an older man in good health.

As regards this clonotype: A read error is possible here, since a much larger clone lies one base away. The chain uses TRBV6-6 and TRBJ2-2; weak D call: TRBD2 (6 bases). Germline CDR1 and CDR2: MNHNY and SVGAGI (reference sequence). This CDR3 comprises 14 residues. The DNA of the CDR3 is TGTGCCAGCAGTTACAGGGCTCAAACCGGGGGGCTGTTTTTT. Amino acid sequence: CASSYRAQTGGLFF.

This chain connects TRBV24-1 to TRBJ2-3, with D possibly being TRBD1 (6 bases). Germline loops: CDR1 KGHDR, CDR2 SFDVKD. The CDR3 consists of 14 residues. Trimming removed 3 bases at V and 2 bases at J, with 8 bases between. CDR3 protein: CATSDRTVTDTQYF. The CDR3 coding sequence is TGTGCCACCAGTGATCGGACAGTCACAGATACGCAGTATTTT.

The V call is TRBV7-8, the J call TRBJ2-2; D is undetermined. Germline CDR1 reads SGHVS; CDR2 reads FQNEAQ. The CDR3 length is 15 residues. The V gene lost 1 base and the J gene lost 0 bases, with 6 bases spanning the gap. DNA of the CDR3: TGTGCCAGCAGCTTAGGTAGCCCGAACACCGGGGAGCTGTTTTTT. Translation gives CASSLGSPNTGELFF.

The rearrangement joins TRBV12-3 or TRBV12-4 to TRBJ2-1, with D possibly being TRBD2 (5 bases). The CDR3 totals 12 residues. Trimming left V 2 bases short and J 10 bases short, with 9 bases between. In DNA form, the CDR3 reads TGTGCCAGCAGTTTAAGGACGGGGGAGCAGTTCTTC. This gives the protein CASSLRTGEQFF.

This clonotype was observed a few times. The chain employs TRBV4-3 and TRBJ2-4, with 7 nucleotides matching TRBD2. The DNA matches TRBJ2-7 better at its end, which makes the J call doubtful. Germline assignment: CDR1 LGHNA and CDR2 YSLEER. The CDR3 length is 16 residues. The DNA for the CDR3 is TGCGCCAGCAGCCAAGACGGGGGAGGGATGGACAACGAGCAGTACTTC. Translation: CASSQDGGGMDNEQYF.

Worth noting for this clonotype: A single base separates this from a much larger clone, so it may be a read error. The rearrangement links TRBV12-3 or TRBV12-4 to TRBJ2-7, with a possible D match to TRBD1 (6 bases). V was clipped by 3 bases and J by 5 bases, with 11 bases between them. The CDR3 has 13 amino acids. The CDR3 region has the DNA TGTGCCAGCAGTTTTTCAGGGGCCGACGAGCAGTACTTC. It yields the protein CASSFSGADEQYF.

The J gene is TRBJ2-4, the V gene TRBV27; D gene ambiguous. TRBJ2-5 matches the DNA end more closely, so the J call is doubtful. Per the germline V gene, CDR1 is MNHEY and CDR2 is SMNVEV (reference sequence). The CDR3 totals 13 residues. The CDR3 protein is CASSFRVGETQYF. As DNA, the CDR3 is TGTGCCAGCAGTTTTAGGGTTGGGGAGACCCAGTACTTC.

CDR3 residues: CASRAGVGDTGELFF. The CDR3 coding sequence is TGTGCCAGCAGAGCTGGGGTGGGGGACACCGGGGAGCTGTTTTTT. This chain uses TRBV6-5 with TRBJ2-2; TRBD1 or TRBD2 may be the D gene (5 bases each). The CDR3 spans 15 residues. The V end was cut by 6 bases, the J end by 3 bases, with 14 bases between. CDR1 MNHEY and CDR2 SVGAGI come from the germline V gene.

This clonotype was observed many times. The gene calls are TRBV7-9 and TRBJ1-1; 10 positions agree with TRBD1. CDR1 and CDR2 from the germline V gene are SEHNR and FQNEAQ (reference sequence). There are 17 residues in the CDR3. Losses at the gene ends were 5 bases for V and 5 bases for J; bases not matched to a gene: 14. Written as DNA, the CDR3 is TGTGCCAGCAGCCCGGGACAGGGGAATCTCCGAGGGACTGAAGCTTTCTTT. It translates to CASSPGQGNLRGTEAFF.

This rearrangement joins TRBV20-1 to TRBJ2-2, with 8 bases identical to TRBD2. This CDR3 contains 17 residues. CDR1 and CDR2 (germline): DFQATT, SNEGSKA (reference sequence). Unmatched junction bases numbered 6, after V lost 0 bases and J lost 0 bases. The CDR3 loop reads CSARDPTSATNTGELFF. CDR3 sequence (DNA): TGCAGTGCTAGAGATCCGACTAGCGCCACGAACACCGGGGAGCTGTTTTTT.

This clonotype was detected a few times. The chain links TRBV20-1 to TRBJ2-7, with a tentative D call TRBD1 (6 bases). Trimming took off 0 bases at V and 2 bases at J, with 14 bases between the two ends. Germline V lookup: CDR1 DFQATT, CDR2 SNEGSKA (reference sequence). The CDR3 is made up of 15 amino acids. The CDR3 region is CSARDQGRGTYEQYF. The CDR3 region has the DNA TGCAGTGCTAGAGATCAGGGCAGGGGCACCTACGAGCAGTACTTC.

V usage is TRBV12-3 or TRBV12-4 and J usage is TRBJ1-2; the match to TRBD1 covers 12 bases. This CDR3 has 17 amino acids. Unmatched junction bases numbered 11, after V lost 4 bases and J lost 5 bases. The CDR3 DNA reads TGTGCCAGCAGTTCGCCGGGACAGGGGGCGCGTCAATATGGCTACACCTTC. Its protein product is CASSSPGQGARQYGYTF.

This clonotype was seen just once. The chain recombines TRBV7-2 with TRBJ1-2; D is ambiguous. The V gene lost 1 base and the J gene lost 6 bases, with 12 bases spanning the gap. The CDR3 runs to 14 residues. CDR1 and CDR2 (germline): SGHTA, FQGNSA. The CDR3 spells CASSLVIGYHGYTF. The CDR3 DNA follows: TGTGCCAGCAGCTTAGTTATCGGATACCATGGCTACACCTTC.

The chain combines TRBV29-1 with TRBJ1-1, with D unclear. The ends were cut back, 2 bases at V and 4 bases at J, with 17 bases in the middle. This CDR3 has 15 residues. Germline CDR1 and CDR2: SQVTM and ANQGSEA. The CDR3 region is CSVEPIALRFTEAFF. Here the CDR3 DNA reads TGCAGCGTTGAACCTATAGCCCTAAGGTTCACTGAAGCTTTCTTT.

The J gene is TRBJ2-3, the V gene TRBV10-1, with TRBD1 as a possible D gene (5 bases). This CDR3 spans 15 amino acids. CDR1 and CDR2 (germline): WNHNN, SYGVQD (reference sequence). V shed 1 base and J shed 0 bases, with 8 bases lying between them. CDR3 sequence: CASSEWQGSTDTQYF. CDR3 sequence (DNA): TGCGCCAGCAGTGAGTGGCAGGGCAGCACAGATACGCAGTATTTT.

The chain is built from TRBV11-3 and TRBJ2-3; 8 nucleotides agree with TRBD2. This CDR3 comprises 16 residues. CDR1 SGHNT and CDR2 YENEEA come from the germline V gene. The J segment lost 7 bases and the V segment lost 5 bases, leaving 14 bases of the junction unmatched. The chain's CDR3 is CASSLRGTGTRNTQYF. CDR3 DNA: TGTGCCAGCAGCCTCAGGGGAACGGGGACTAGAAATACGCAGTATTTT.

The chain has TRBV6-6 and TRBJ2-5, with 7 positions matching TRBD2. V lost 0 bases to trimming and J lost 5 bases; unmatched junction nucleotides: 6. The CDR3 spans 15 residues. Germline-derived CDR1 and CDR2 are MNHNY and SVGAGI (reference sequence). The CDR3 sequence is CASSYSGAGEETQYF. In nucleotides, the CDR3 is TGTGCCAGCAGTTACTCCGGGGCGGGGGAGGAGACCCAGTACTTC.

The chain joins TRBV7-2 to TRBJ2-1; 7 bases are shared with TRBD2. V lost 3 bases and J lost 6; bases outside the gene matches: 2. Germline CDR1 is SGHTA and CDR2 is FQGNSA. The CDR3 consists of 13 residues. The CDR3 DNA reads TGTGCCAGCAGCTTTGGACTAGTCAATGAGCAGTTCTTC. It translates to CASSFGLVNEQFF.